The rows below give T cell receptor beta chains drawn from one sample of a study of CD8 T cells in ankylosing spondylitis. TCRdb passed the 5' RACE reads through MiXCR, listing each CDR3 protein once. The sample carries a few hundred thousand distinct CDR3 sequences, about a fifth recorded once. The source material was blood, either unsorted or a sorted T cell fraction (not recorded which). The receptors were sampled from a female donor with ankylosing spondylitis or in good health (not recorded which). CDR3s include the opening cysteine and the closing phenylalanine or tryptophan. D genes are given only for firm matches. Clone size, where shown, is once, few, many, or a class for clones that have expanded.

>TRBJ2-1|TRBD2|many|TRBV12-3/TRBV12-4
CASRGGTTYNEQFF
TGTGCCAGCAGAGGCGGGACTACCTACAATGAGCAGTTCTTC
>TRBJ1-1|-|-|TRBV28
CASSLTGLGENTEAFF
TGTGCCAGCAGTTTGACGGGGTTGGGGGAGAACACTGAAGCTTTCTTT
>TRBJ1-6|-|-|TRBV6-5
CASSYSGSNSPLHF
TGTGCCAGCAGTTACTCGGGGTCTAATTCACCCCTCCACTTT
>TRBJ2-6|TRBD1|few|TRBV23-1
CASSLDWGQLSGANVLTF
TGCGCCAGCAGTCTCGATTGGGGACAGCTCTCTGGGGCCAACGTCCTGACTTTC
>TRBJ2-7|TRBD2|few|TRBV20-1
CSARLAGLYEQYF
TGCAGTGCTAGACTAGCGGGCCTCTACGAGCAGTACTTC
>TRBJ2-2|-|few|TRBV9
CASSVELENTGELFF
TGTGCCAGCAGCGTGGAGCTGGAAAACACCGGGGAGCTGTTTTTT
>TRBJ2-1|TRBD2|few|TRBV28
CASTRTSVNEQFF
TGTGCCAGCACCCGGACTAGCGTCAATGAGCAGTTCTTC
>TRBJ2-1|TRBD1|-|TRBV7-8
CASKGQYNEQFF
TGTGCCAGCAAGGGACAGTACAATGAGCAGTTCTTC
>TRBJ2-1|TRBD2|-|TRBV20-1
CSPARAGVRSEQFF
TGCAGTCCGGCGAGAGCGGGAGTCAGGAGTGAGCAGTTCTTC
>TRBJ2-2|-|few|TRBV10-3
CAISGPGRDGELFF
TGTGCCATCAGTGGGCCGGGCCGGGACGGGGAGCTGTTTTTT
>TRBJ1-1|-|many|TRBV5-1
CASSLSFSDTEAFF
TGCGCCAGCAGTCTGAGCTTTTCCGACACTGAAGCTTTCTTT
>TRBJ2-2|TRBD2|few|TRBV5-1
CASSAGTSLLSVLEELFF
TGCGCCAGCAGTGCCGGGACTAGTTTACTGTCGGTACTGGAGGAGCTGTTTTTT
>TRBJ2-7|-|-|TRBV20-1
CSAGRWNEQYF
TGCAGTGCTGGTCGGTGGAACGAGCAGTACTTC
>TRBJ2-5|-|-|TRBV9
CASSGDVGQETQYF
TGTGCCAGCAGCGGGGACGTCGGCCAAGAGACCCAGTACTTC
>TRBJ2-5|-|-|TRBV30
CAWSERKTQYF
TGTGCCTGGAGTGAACGGAAGACCCAGTACTTC
>TRBJ2-7|TRBD2|few|TRBV6-1
CASSATSGTTYEQYF
TGTGCCAGCAGTGCAACTAGCGGGACAACCTACGAGCAGTACTTC
>TRBJ1-2|-|many|TRBV4-3
CASSQGRGGNGYGYTF
TGCGCCAGCAGCCAAGGCCGGGGAGGGAACGGCTATGGCTACACCTTC
>TRBJ2-1|TRBD1|-|TRBV7-7
CASSFQGVGEQFF
TGTGCTAGCAGCTTTCAGGGGGTGGGTGAGCAGTTCTTC
>TRBJ2-3|TRBD1|-|TRBV27
CANASHTGTGRLLDTQYF
TGTGCCAACGCAAGCCACACCGGGACAGGCCGACTCCTAGATACGCAGTATTTT